This T cell receptor beta chain was observed in a study of blood T cell repertoires in COVID-19. Using immunoSEQ multiplex PCR, the repertoire was profiled, and TCRdb retains in-frame clones only, with some absent. The table shows approximately 160,000 clones, with about four fifths occurring only once. This clonotype originated in a woman older than 75 with acute or convalescent COVID-19. Material: peripheral blood.

The CDR3 region has the DNA TGTGCCAGTAGTATTCTGGGCGCAGATACGCAGTATTTT. Translating it yields CASSILGADTQYF. The V call is TRBV19, the J call TRBJ2-3, with unresolved D. The ends were cut back, 3 bases at V and 4 bases at J, with 8 bases in the middle. Germline CDR1 reads LNHDA; CDR2 reads SQIVND (reference sequence). CDR3 length: 13 amino acids.